A selection of T cell receptor beta chains follows, all from one sample in a study of T cell responses to AZD1222 COVID-19 vaccine. The method was immunoSEQ multiplex PCR; TCRdb's version includes in-frame clones alone and lacks a portion of them. Counted here are fewer than 110,000 clones, around nine tenths occurring once; the ten biggest clones make up 22%. This specimen consisted of peripheral blood, obtained on day 0 of AZD1222 vaccination. Every receptor here comes from an adult in good health. Each CDR3 is given without its conserved first and last residue. Fields, in order: V gene, J gene, CDR3 protein.

TRBV19,TRBJ2-1,ATRDRANEQF
TRBV7-2,TRBJ2-1,ASSLDPGPEQF
TRBV7-7,TRBJ2-2,ASSRGRTGELF
TRBV2,TRBJ2-7,ASRALIGQSYEQY
TRBV3-1/TRBV3-2,TRBJ1-4,ASSLGGLREKLF
TRBV5-4,TRBJ1-2,ASSTSGQGTYGYT
TRBV6-7,TRBJ1-2,ASSYSGSLWTGWDYT
TRBV18,TRBJ1-1,ASSPRPGQGGTEAF
TRBV7-2,TRBJ1-6,ASSSNRGQGGYNSPLH
TRBV7-2,TRBJ2-7,ASRPTGEYEQY
TRBV4-3,TRBJ2-2,ASSQAGTSGGRNTGELF
TRBV5-1,TRBJ2-2,ASSLGTMETGELF
TRBV30,TRBJ1-2,AWTPDGFYGYT
TRBV6-4,TRBJ2-3,ASSVDSGFLTDTQY
TRBV7-4,TRBJ1-5,ASSLGFGGRRQPQH
TRBV7-9,TRBJ2-3,ASSLAGRSTDTQY
TRBV7-8,TRBJ1-5,ASSLDMLSSNQPQH
TRBV4-3,TRBJ2-5,ASSQDPGETQY
TRBV19,TRBJ2-2,ASNGLAGTGELF
TRBV3-1/TRBV3-2,TRBJ1-1,ASSVRPGATEAF
TRBV19,TRBJ2-7,ASSIGQSYEQY
TRBV20-1,TRBJ2-1,SASALGQSYNEQF
TRBV25-1,TRBJ2-5,ASSESPGFAVETQY
TRBV18,TRBJ1-1,ASLTGPFSTEAF
TRBV7-2,TRBJ1-2,ASSYPAGYT
TRBV9,TRBJ2-2,ASSRNTGELF
TRBV27,TRBJ1-5,ASRKRDARGYQPQH
TRBV7-2,TRBJ1-2,ASSFGTGKDYGYT
TRBV5-1,TRBJ2-3,ASSPRQGASDTQY
TRBV4-1,TRBJ2-7,ASSHVTGRDNYEQY
TRBV6-4,TRBJ1-2,ASSDGGTGPYGYT
TRBV7-8,TRBJ2-2,ASSPNTGELF
TRBV4-1,TRBJ1-5,ASSHQGPSNQPQH
TRBV7-9,TRBJ1-4,ASSLVEKLF
TRBV2,TRBJ2-2,ASSVEPGELF
TRBV6-5,TRBJ2-5,ASSIRDRGETQY
TRBV9,TRBJ2-5,ASSPPGGFGETQY
TRBV4-3,TRBJ2-1,ASSQELTGGGSYNEQF
TRBV6-1,TRBJ2-7,ASSEQGYEQY
TRBV2,TRBJ1-6,ATILGVSYNSPLH
TRBV6-1,TRBJ2-7,ASSEGPGMASYEQY
TRBV7-2,TRBJ1-3,ASSQPGNTIY
TRBV4-3,TRBJ2-7,ASSHHSGGMWEQY
TRBV6-1,TRBJ1-4,ASSELSVLFTDNEKLF
TRBV29-1,TRBJ2-5,SVAPTSGGPGETQY
TRBV12-5,TRBJ2-1,ASGLAGGLDEQF